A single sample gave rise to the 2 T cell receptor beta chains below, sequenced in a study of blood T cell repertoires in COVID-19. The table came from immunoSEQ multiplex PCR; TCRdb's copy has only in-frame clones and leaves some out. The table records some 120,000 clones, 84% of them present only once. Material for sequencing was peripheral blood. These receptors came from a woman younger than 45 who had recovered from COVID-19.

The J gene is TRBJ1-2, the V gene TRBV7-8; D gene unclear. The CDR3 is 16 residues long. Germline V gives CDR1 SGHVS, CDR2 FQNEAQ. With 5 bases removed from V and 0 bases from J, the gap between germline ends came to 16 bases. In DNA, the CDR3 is TGTGCCAGCAGCGCACCCATGGCAGGATCTAACTATGGCTACACCTTC. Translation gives CASSAPMAGSNYGYTF. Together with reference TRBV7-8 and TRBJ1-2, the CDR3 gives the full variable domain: GAGVSQSPRYKVAKRGQDVALRCDPISGHVSLFWYQQALGQGPEFLTYFQNEAQLDKSGLPSDRFFAERPEGSVSTLKIQRTQQEDSAVYLCASSAPMAGSNYGYTFGSGTRLTVV.

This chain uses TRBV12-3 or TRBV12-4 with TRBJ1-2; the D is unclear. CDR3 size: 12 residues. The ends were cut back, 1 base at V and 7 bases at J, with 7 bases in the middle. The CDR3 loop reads CASSLEGGGYTF. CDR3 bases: TGTGCCAGCAGTTTAGAAGGAGGTGGCTACACCTTC.